Given below is one T cell receptor beta chain in context. Per germline, CDR1 ENHRY and CDR2 SYGVKD. The CDR3 contains 13 residues. V was cut by 7 bases and J by 4 bases, with 10 bases left in between. This entry is derived from a study of blood T cells in healthy people across ages. With a J-beta primer mix and a sample-barcoded 5' primer, a second PCR ran about 7 to 11 cycles. The template-switch adaptor was a 5' adaptor with 12 random nucleotides. It tagged each cDNA molecule. MiXCR was run by TCRdb on the 5' RACE reads, yielding one entry per CDR3 protein. This sample has approximately 730,000 distinct CDR3 sequences; about 40% occur once, and the top ten carry roughly 19%.

The clonotype originates from a woman aged 55-70 years in good health. Sequences were obtained from blood. The chain uses TRBV10-3 and TRBJ1-4; the D gene is possibly TRBD1 (6 bases). In nucleotides, the CDR3 is TGTGCCATCAAGGGGGGGGATAATGAAAAACTGTTTTTT. Translation gives CAIKGGDNEKLFF.